Here is one TCR beta chain with its context. The authors loaded about 200 ng DNA, approximately 30,000 T cell genomes, into sorted-subset replicate PCRs. Libraries were prepared by immunoSEQ multiplex PCR; TCRdb keeps only in-frame clonotypes and omits some of them. This sample yields some 2 million clones, of which 85% to 95% are seen a single time; 0.1% to 0.15% belongs to the top ten. This entry comes from a study of shared clonotypes between healthy human individuals. Trimming removed 4 bases from V and 0 bases from J; junction bases left unmatched: 4. The V gene's germline CDR1 is MNHNY and CDR2 SVGAGI (reference sequence). This CDR3 has 15 amino acids.

V usage is TRBV6-6 and J usage is TRBJ2-7; 9 bases align to TRBD2. The sample was naive CD4+ T cells sorted from blood. The subset denotes: CD45RA+ positively selected. This receptor was taken from a young man in good health. The DNA for the CDR3 is TGTGCCAGCAGTTCCTATAGCGGGAGCTCCTACGAGCAGTACTTC. It translates to CASSSYSGSSYEQYF.